Given below is one T cell receptor beta chain in context. The target antigen is unknown. Sequencing used immunoSEQ multiplex PCR; TCRdb keeps in-frame clones, though not all of them. The sample lists approximately 60,000 clones; roughly 88% were seen once. The sample comes from a study of PD-1 blockade in classical Hodgkin lymphoma. Every patient was affected by relapse after autologous stem cell transplantation, while exposure to brentuximab vedotin was not uniform. Study results and limitations: The diversity seen at baseline in complete responders resembled that of newly diagnosed patients.

In germline, CDR1 is SGHTA, CDR2 FQGNSA. The CDR3 covers 16 residues. The ends lost 5 bases at V and 1 base at J; junction bases unmatched: 3. The receptor was derived from a human donor with classical Hodgkin lymphoma. The V call is TRBV7-2, the J call TRBJ2-3, with 13 bases matching TRBD2. Sequencing was performed on peripheral blood mononuclear cells (PBMCs), taken at baseline. The CDR3 region is CASSSGLAGGTDTQYF. In DNA, the CDR3 is TGTGCCAGCAGCAGCGGACTAGCGGGGGGCACAGATACGCAGTATTTT. Complete variable domain (other parts from reference TRBV7-2 and TRBJ2-3): GAGVSQSPSNKVTEKGKDVELRCDPISGHTALYWYRQSLGQGLEFLIYFQGNSAPDKSGLPSDRFSAERTGGSVSTLTIQRTQQEDSAVYLCASSSGLAGGTDTQYFGPGTRLTVL.